This T cell receptor beta chain came from a study of T cell responses to AZD1222 COVID-19 vaccine. Findings and caveats of the study: White British ancestry dominated among donors, who included more females, and clonal diversity was possibly underestimated.

Clones were sequenced by immunoSEQ multiplex PCR, and TCRdb holds only the in-frame ones, with some missing. Among around 100,000 clones listed, around nine tenths were seen once. The trim removed 3 bases at V and 9 bases at J, leaving 5 bases unmatched. There are 14 residues in the CDR3. The germline V gene has CDR1 LGHDT and CDR2 YNNKEL (reference sequence). On this clone itself: Antigen specificity is unknown.

The specimen comprised peripheral blood, sampled on day 0 of AZD1222 vaccination. V is TRBV3-1 (or the pseudogene TRBV3-2) and J is TRBJ1-1, with 12 bases fitting TRBD1. The sequence was collected from an adult in good health. CDR3 DNA: TGTGCCAGCAGCCAGGGACAGGGGGCATCTAAAGCTTTCTTT. Its protein product is CASSQGQGASKAFF.